Listed below are T cell receptor beta chains from one sample, sequenced in a study of shared clonotypes between healthy human individuals. TCRdb's table, derived via immunoSEQ multiplex PCR, lists solely in-frame clones and lacks some. In the table there are some 1,600,000 clones, 95% to 99% of which are singletons. Input material: naive CD4+ T cells sorted from blood. The receptors shown here come from a young man in good health. CDR3s include the opening cysteine and the closing phenylalanine or tryptophan. The D gene is left open where the match is weak. The size entry is marked missing in some rows and otherwise reads once, few, many or a size class.

d_gene,v_gene,j_gene,abundance,CDR3nt,CDR3aa
.,TRBV7-9,TRBJ1-2,.,TGTGCCAGCAGCTTAGGACAGACGAACTATGGCTACACCTTC,CASSLGQTNYGYTF
.,TRBV6-5,TRBJ2-7,.,TGTGCCAGCACCCCGGGACCTTCCTACGAGCAGTACTTC,CASTPGPSYEQYF
.,TRBV4-2,TRBJ2-2,once,TGTGCCAGCAGTGTGTCGAACACCGGGGAGCTGTTTTTT,CASSVSNTGELFF
.,TRBV2,TRBJ2-7,once,TGTGCCAGCACCGGAGCGGAAGAGATGAACGAGCAGTACTTC,CASTGAEEMNEQYF
TRBD1,TRBV7-8,TRBJ2-7,.,TGTGCCAGCAGCTTAGCCGACAGGGTATTAAGGGAGCAGTACTTC,CASSLADRVLREQYF
TRBD2,TRBV5-1,TRBJ2-7,.,TGCGCCAGTAGCTCACTAGCGGCTAAAGGGGGAGAGCAGTACTTC,CASSSLAAKGGEQYF
.,TRBV7-3,TRBJ2-2,.,TGTGCCAGCAGCTTCGGGAGCCGAGACACCGGGGAGCTGTTTTTT,CASSFGSRDTGELFF
.,TRBV18,TRBJ1-2,.,TGTGCCAGCTCACCGGGGGGCGGCTACACCTTC,CASSPGGGYTF
TRBD2,TRBV5-1,TRBJ2-1,.,TGCGCCAGCAGCTTAAACAGCGGGAGGGCCGAGGATGAGCAGTTCTTC,CASSLNSGRAEDEQFF
.,TRBV9,TRBJ2-7,.,TGTGCCAGCAGCGTAGAGGTTGGGGCGGGCTACGAGCAGTACTTC,CASSVEVGAGYEQYF
.,TRBV5-5,TRBJ1-5,.,TGTGCCAGCAGCTTGGCCGAGCAGGCCGGCGGTATTCAGCCCCAGCATTTT,CASSLAEQAGGIQPQHF
.,TRBV9,TRBJ2-1,.,TGTGCCAGCAGCGTAGACTCTGGTGGGAGGTCTCCGTTCTTC,CASSVDSGGRSPFF
TRBD1,TRBV29-1,TRBJ1-1,.,TGCAGCGTTGCCCCTCGACAGGGAAGGGCGGACACTGAAGCTTTCTTT,CSVAPRQGRADTEAFF
.,TRBV6-5,TRBJ1-5,.,TGTGCCAGCAGTTACGGGCAGGGTAGTCAGCCCCAGCATTTT,CASSYGQGSQPQHF
.,TRBV7-3,TRBJ2-2,.,TGTGCCAGCAGCGCGCCGAACACCGGGGAGCTGTTTTTT,CASSAPNTGELFF
TRBD1,TRBV15,TRBJ1-1,.,TGTGCCACCAGGTGGACAGGGGTTGCGACTGAAGCTTTCTTT,CATRWTGVATEAFF
TRBD2,TRBV7-9,TRBJ2-5,.,TGTGCCAGCAGCTTCCGTGGGGGGGTAGAGACCCAGTACTTC,CASSFRGGVETQYF
.,TRBV10-3,TRBJ2-2,.,TGTGCCATCAGTGTAGGGGGAACCGGGGAGCTGTTTTTT,CAISVGGTGELFF
.,TRBV21-1,TRBJ1-5,.,TGTGCCAGCAACCAAGGGGACAGGGCCCACAATCAGCCCCAGCATTTT,CASNQGDRAHNQPQHF
TRBD2,TRBV29-1,TRBJ2-1,.,TGCAGCGGGACTAGCGGGACCATCGCATGGCAGTTCTTC,CSGTSGTIAWQFF
TRBD2,TRBV5-1,TRBJ2-7,.,TGCGCCAGCAGCTTAGGACTAGCGGCTACCTACGAGCAGTACTTC,CASSLGLAATYEQYF
.,TRBV15,TRBJ2-7,.,TGTGCCACCAGCAGAGATGTAGGGCTAGCGCGAAGTTACGAGCAGTACTTC,CATSRDVGLARSYEQYF
.,TRBV14,TRBJ2-5,.,TGTGCCAGCAGCCAAGTCCGGTCTTTGGTACAAGAGACCCAGTACTTC,CASSQVRSLVQETQYF
.,TRBV28,TRBJ2-1,.,TGTGCCAGCAGTTTACCGGTGGGGGGCCGTCCGAGGACCAATGAGCAGTTCTTC,CASSLPVGGRPRTNEQFF
.,TRBV9,TRBJ2-2,.,TGTGCCAGCAGCGTAGCCGGGCTAGGGGGGAACACCGGGGAGCTGTTTTTT,CASSVAGLGGNTGELFF
TRBD2,TRBV6-4,TRBJ2-3,.,TGTGCCAGCAGTCTGACTAGCGGGGCCCCCACAGATACGCAGTATTTT,CASSLTSGAPTDTQYF
.,TRBV9,TRBJ1-1,.,TGTGCCAGCAGCGTAGGCAGGCTGATGAACACTGAAGCTTTCTTT,CASSVGRLMNTEAFF
TRBD2,TRBV27,TRBJ2-5,.,TGTGCCAGCAGTTTGTTCTCTAGCGGGAAGTGGGAGACCCAGTACTTC,CASSLFSSGKWETQYF
.,TRBV28,TRBJ1-1,.,TGTGCCAGCAGGACGACAGGAGGTTACACTGAAGCTTTCTTT,CASRTTGGYTEAFF
.,TRBV19,TRBJ2-3,.,TGTGCCAGTAGTCACGGTGGTAGGGATACGCAGTATTTT,CASSHGGRDTQYF
.,TRBV6-5,TRBJ1-2,.,TGTGCCAGCAGTCCCCCCGGACCCACAAGTGGCTACACCTTC,CASSPPGPTSGYTF
.,TRBV19,TRBJ2-7,.,TGTGCCAGCCGGACCGGGAACAACTCCTACGAGCAGTACTTC,CASRTGNNSYEQYF
.,TRBV7-3,TRBJ2-7,.,TGTGCCAGCAGCTCCTTATACCGGGACACCTACGAGCAGTACTTC,CASSSLYRDTYEQYF
TRBD2,TRBV27,TRBJ2-7,.,TGTGCCAGCAGTTTGCCCCCGACTAGCGGGGGTTCCTACGAGCAGTACTTC,CASSLPPTSGGSYEQYF
.,TRBV5-1,TRBJ1-3,.,TGCGCCAGCAGCAATACAGCCTCTGGAAACACCATATATTTT,CASSNTASGNTIYF
.,TRBV2,TRBJ1-1,.,TGTGCCAGCAGTGAGGGGGCGGCAGAACTTGGCGGAGCTTTCTTT,CASSEGAAELGGAFF
.,TRBV5-1,TRBJ1-1,.,TGCGCCAGCAGCTTGGGAGGGGGAGGTACTGAAGCTTTCTTT,CASSLGGGGTEAFF
.,TRBV6-8,TRBJ2-7,.,TGTGCCAGCAGCCGAATTTACGAGCAGTACTTC,CASSRIYEQYF
.,TRBV28,TRBJ2-1,.,TGTGCCAGCGGCGCGTACAATGAGCAGTTCTTC,CASGAYNEQFF
TRBD2,TRBV7-2,TRBJ2-4,.,TGTGCCAGCAGCTTAGCATGGGGGGAGGGCAAAAACATTCAGTACTTC,CASSLAWGEGKNIQYF
.,TRBV6-5,TRBJ1-2,.,TGTGCCAGCAGCCGAAGGGTGGGGAACTATGGCTACACCTTC,CASSRRVGNYGYTF
TRBD2,TRBV5-1,TRBJ2-1,once,TGCGCCAGCAGCTTGGAACCAGCGGGAGGCTATGAGCAGTTCTTC,CASSLEPAGGYEQFF
.,TRBV18,TRBJ1-5,.,TGTGCCAGCTCACCGGGGGCGAGCAATCAGCCCCAGCATTTT,CASSPGASNQPQHF
TRBD1,TRBV6-1,TRBJ2-7,.,TGTGCCAGCAGTGACCAGACAGGGTTCAGCAACGAGCAGTACTTC,CASSDQTGFSNEQYF
TRBD2,TRBV28,TRBJ2-2,.,TGTGCCATCCAACTAGCGGGAGGGCTGGGCACCGGGGAGCTGTTTTTT,CAIQLAGGLGTGELFF
TRBD2,TRBV2,TRBJ2-1,.,TGTGCCAGCAGCTACCTAAGCGGGAGGCCATATGATGAGCAGTTCTTC,CASSYLSGRPYDEQFF
TRBD1,TRBV2,TRBJ1-5,.,TGTGCCAGCAGGGGACAGGGGGTTAGCAATCAGCCCCAGCATTTT,CASRGQGVSNQPQHF
.,TRBV7-9,TRBJ2-2,.,TGTGCCAGCAGCCATACTTCCAGGAACACCGGGGAGCTGTTTTTT,CASSHTSRNTGELFF
TRBD2,TRBV4-3,TRBJ2-7,once,TGCGCCAGCAGGGCCAGGACTAGCGGGACCTACGAGCAGTACTTC,CASRARTSGTYEQYF
.,TRBV2,TRBJ2-7,.,TGTGCCAGCAGTGACAGGGACTGGGCTTACGAGCAGTACTTC,CASSDRDWAYEQYF
TRBD1,TRBV5-1,TRBJ1-2,once,TGCGCCAGCAGCCCAGGACCGGGACAGGGGGCTTCCGGCTACACCTTC,CASSPGPGQGASGYTF
.,TRBV7-9,TRBJ2-2,.,TGTGCCAGCAGCCCACGTCCGGGGGATAGGGACACCGGGGAGCTGTTTTTT,CASSPRPGDRDTGELFF
TRBD1,TRBV7-3,TRBJ2-1,.,TGTGCCAGCAGCGCCGGGACAGGGGACCAGTTCTTC,CASSAGTGDQFF
TRBD1,TRBV5-1,TRBJ2-7,.,TGCGCCAGCAGCCTGGTCCGGACAGGAGACTACGAGCAGTACTTC,CASSLVRTGDYEQYF
.,TRBV18,TRBJ1-3,.,TGTGCCAGCTCACCCCTCGACAGTTCTGGAAACACCATATATTTT,CASSPLDSSGNTIYF